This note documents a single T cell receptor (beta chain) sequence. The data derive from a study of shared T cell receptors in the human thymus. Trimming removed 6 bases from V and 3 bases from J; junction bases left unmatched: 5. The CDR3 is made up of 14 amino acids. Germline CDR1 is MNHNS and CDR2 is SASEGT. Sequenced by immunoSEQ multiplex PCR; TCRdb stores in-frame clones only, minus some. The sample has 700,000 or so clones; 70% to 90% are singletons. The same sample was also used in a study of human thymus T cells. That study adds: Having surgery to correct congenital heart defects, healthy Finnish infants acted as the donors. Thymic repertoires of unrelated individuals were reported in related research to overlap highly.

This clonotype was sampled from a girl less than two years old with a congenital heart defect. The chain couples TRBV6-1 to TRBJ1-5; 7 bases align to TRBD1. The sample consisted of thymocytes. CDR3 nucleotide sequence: TGTGCCAGCAGGGGTGACAGGGACAATCAGCCCCAGCATTTT. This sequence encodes CASRGDRDNQPQHF.